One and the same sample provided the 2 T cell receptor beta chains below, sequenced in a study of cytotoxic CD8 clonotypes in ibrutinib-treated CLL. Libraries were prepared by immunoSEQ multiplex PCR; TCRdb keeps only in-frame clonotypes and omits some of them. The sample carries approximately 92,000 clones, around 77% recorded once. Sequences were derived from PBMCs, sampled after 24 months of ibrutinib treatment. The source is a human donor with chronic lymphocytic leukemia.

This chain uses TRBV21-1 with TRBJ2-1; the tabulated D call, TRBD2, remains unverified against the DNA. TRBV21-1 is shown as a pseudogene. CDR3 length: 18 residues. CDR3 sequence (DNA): TGTGCCAGCAGCATAAAACTAGCGGGAGGGAAGTCCTACAATGAGCAGTTCTTC. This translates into CASSIKLAGGKSYNEQFF.

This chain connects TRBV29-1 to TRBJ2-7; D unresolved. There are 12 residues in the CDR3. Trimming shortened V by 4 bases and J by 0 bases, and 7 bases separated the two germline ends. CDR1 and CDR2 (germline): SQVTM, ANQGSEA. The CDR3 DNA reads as TGCAGCGTTGCGGTCAGCTCCTACGAGCAGTACTTC. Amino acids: CSVAVSSYEQYF.